This is a list of T cell receptor beta chains from one sample in a study of shared clonotypes between healthy human individuals. TCRdb's copy holds only in-frame clones and misses some; the assay was immunoSEQ multiplex PCR. The data hold about 480,000 clones, with about three quarters observed a single time. The sample was PBMCs. These receptors were collected from a woman in her thirties or forties in good health. Some clones in this sample may be carry-over from other donors' samples. Each CDR3 is given with its conserved first and last residue. A D gene is named only where the DNA matches it firmly. Clone size is shown for a subset of rows, as once, few, many or a class of expanded clone.

CDR3nt: TGTGCCAGCAGCTGGGCACACTCAACTAATGAAAAACTGTTTTTT
CDR3aa: CASSWAHSTNEKLFF
d_gene: -
j_gene: TRBJ1-4
abundance: -
v_gene: TRBV7-2

CDR3nt: TGTGCCACCAGCAGACTCTCCTCCGGGACAGATAATGAAAAACTGTTTTTT
CDR3aa: CATSRLSSGTDNEKLFF
d_gene: TRBD1
j_gene: TRBJ1-4
abundance: -
v_gene: TRBV15

CDR3nt: TGTGCCAGCAGCTTAACTGACTCAGGGGGGACCCAGTACTTC
CDR3aa: CASSLTDSGGTQYF
d_gene: TRBD1
j_gene: TRBJ2-5
abundance: -
v_gene: TRBV7-9

CDR3nt: TGCGCCAGCAACCCAAGCCGACCCACAGATACGCAGTATTTT
CDR3aa: CASNPSRPTDTQYF
d_gene: -
j_gene: TRBJ2-3
abundance: -
v_gene: TRBV5-1

CDR3nt: TGTGCCAGCAGCGGGGACCCACCGGGGAATTCACCCCTCCACTTT
CDR3aa: CASSGDPPGNSPLHF
d_gene: -
j_gene: TRBJ1-6
abundance: -
v_gene: TRBV7-9

CDR3nt: TGTGCCAGTTGGGGGTTTGATGAAAAACTGTTTTTT
CDR3aa: CASWGFDEKLFF
d_gene: -
j_gene: TRBJ1-4
abundance: -
v_gene: TRBV6-1

CDR3nt: TGTGCCAGCTCATTACAGGGTTCTGCTGGGTCCTACGAGCAGTACTTC
CDR3aa: CASSLQGSAGSYEQYF
d_gene: -
j_gene: TRBJ2-7
abundance: -
v_gene: TRBV18

CDR3nt: TGTGCCAGCACCGCAGAGGCCATTAGCTCCTACGAGCAGTACTTC
CDR3aa: CASTAEAISSYEQYF
d_gene: -
j_gene: TRBJ2-7
abundance: -
v_gene: TRBV6-1

CDR3nt: TGTGCCAGCAGCCATACCCCGACAGGGAATGGCTACACCTTC
CDR3aa: CASSHTPTGNGYTF
d_gene: TRBD1
j_gene: TRBJ1-2
abundance: -
v_gene: TRBV7-2

CDR3nt: TGTGCCAGCAGTTTCTCGGGGGCTGCAACTAATGAAAAACTGTTTTTT
CDR3aa: CASSFSGAATNEKLFF
d_gene: -
j_gene: TRBJ1-4
abundance: -
v_gene: TRBV28

CDR3nt: TGTGCCAGCAGCCTCGGACATATAAACACTGAAGCTTTCTTT
CDR3aa: CASSLGHINTEAFF
d_gene: -
j_gene: TRBJ1-1
abundance: few
v_gene: TRBV7-3

CDR3nt: TGTGCCAGTAGCTTAACAGGGGGTAATGAAAAACTGTTTTTT
CDR3aa: CASSLTGGNEKLFF
d_gene: TRBD1
j_gene: TRBJ1-4
abundance: once
v_gene: TRBV19

CDR3nt: TGTGCCAGCAGCTTAAGGGGACAGGGTACAGATACGCAGTATTTT
CDR3aa: CASSLRGQGTDTQYF
d_gene: TRBD1
j_gene: TRBJ2-3
abundance: -
v_gene: TRBV7-9

CDR3nt: TGTGCCAGCAGCTCGGGACTAGCGGGAGGGAGGGATACGCAGTATTTT
CDR3aa: CASSSGLAGGRDTQYF
d_gene: TRBD2
j_gene: TRBJ2-3
abundance: -
v_gene: TRBV5-6

CDR3nt: TGTGCCAGCAGGACGGACAGGCCCCCCTACGAGCAGTACTTC
CDR3aa: CASRTDRPPYEQYF
d_gene: TRBD1
j_gene: TRBJ2-7
abundance: -
v_gene: TRBV6-5

CDR3nt: TGTGCCAGCGGCTTGGAGGGGGATCAGCCCCAGCATTTT
CDR3aa: CASGLEGDQPQHF
d_gene: -
j_gene: TRBJ1-5
abundance: -
v_gene: TRBV6-1

CDR3nt: TGCGCCAGCAGCTTGGGGCAGTCTAATGAAAAACTGTTTTTT
CDR3aa: CASSLGQSNEKLFF
d_gene: -
j_gene: TRBJ1-4
abundance: few
v_gene: TRBV5-1

CDR3nt: TGCGCCAGCAGCCAGGGATTATCGGGACTCCGGGCCGAGCAGTACTTC
CDR3aa: CASSQGLSGLRAEQYF
d_gene: -
j_gene: TRBJ2-7
abundance: -
v_gene: TRBV5-5

CDR3nt: TGTGCCAGCTCACCACCCACAGGGTTCTACGAGCAGTACTTC
CDR3aa: CASSPPTGFYEQYF
d_gene: -
j_gene: TRBJ2-7
abundance: -
v_gene: TRBV18

CDR3nt: TGTGCCAGTAGTAACCCGAGGAGGATGGGGGGAATGAACACTGAAGCTTTCTTT
CDR3aa: CASSNPRRMGGMNTEAFF
d_gene: -
j_gene: TRBJ1-1
abundance: -
v_gene: TRBV19

CDR3nt: TGTGCCTGGAGTCCCGGGTCCGGCCAGCCCCAGCATTTT
CDR3aa: CAWSPGSGQPQHF
d_gene: -
j_gene: TRBJ1-5
abundance: few
v_gene: TRBV30

CDR3nt: TGTGCCAGCAGTCCTGGGGCGAGTTATGGCTACACCTTC
CDR3aa: CASSPGASYGYTF
d_gene: -
j_gene: TRBJ1-2
abundance: -
v_gene: TRBV6-6

CDR3nt: TGTGCCAGTAGTAGAGAAGGGGTTACCTCATACAATGAGCAGTTCTTC
CDR3aa: CASSREGVTSYNEQFF
d_gene: -
j_gene: TRBJ2-1
abundance: -
v_gene: TRBV19

CDR3nt: TGTGCCAGCAGCTTTGGGAGGAACACTGAAGCTTTCTTT
CDR3aa: CASSFGRNTEAFF
d_gene: -
j_gene: TRBJ1-1
abundance: -
v_gene: TRBV11-2

CDR3nt: TGTGCCAGCAGCCTGGGACAGGGGGGGACTGAAGCTTTCTTT
CDR3aa: CASSLGQGGTEAFF
d_gene: TRBD1
j_gene: TRBJ1-1
abundance: many
v_gene: TRBV4-2

CDR3nt: TGTGCCAGCGAGGGGACAGGGGTCGGTCTCACCGGGGAGCTGTTTTTT
CDR3aa: CASEGTGVGLTGELFF
d_gene: TRBD1
j_gene: TRBJ2-2
abundance: -
v_gene: TRBV2

CDR3nt: TGTGCCAGCAGTGAAAGCACAGGGGGCGCGAGGGGTAGCAATCAGCCCCAGCATTTT
CDR3aa: CASSESTGGARGSNQPQHF
d_gene: TRBD1
j_gene: TRBJ1-5
abundance: -
v_gene: TRBV6-1

CDR3nt: TGTGCCAGCAGCCCGGGGACAGGGCGAGTCAATGAGCAGTTCTTC
CDR3aa: CASSPGTGRVNEQFF
d_gene: TRBD1
j_gene: TRBJ2-1
abundance: -
v_gene: TRBV7-8

CDR3nt: TGTGCCAGCAGTTTAGAGTCTAGCGGATACTACAATGAGCAGTTCTTC
CDR3aa: CASSLESSGYYNEQFF
d_gene: TRBD2
j_gene: TRBJ2-1
abundance: -
v_gene: TRBV27

CDR3nt: TGTGCCAGCAGCCTGGACTCCCTTAGCAATCAGCCCCAGCATTTT
CDR3aa: CASSLDSLSNQPQHF
d_gene: -
j_gene: TRBJ1-5
abundance: few
v_gene: TRBV4-2

CDR3nt: TGTGCCAGCAGTTTCGGAGGGAGCTCCTACAATGAGCAGTTCTTC
CDR3aa: CASSFGGSSYNEQFF
d_gene: -
j_gene: TRBJ2-1
abundance: -
v_gene: TRBV28

CDR3nt: TGTGCCAGCAGCCCGAGAGGCGGGATAGGCACTGAAGCTTTCTTT
CDR3aa: CASSPRGGIGTEAFF
d_gene: -
j_gene: TRBJ1-1
abundance: -
v_gene: TRBV7-8

CDR3nt: TGTGCCAGCTCACCTGGGGGCTATGGCTACACCTTC
CDR3aa: CASSPGGYGYTF
d_gene: -
j_gene: TRBJ1-2
abundance: -
v_gene: TRBV18

CDR3nt: TGTGCCAGCGGCCCGGGATGGGGCCCGACTAATGAAAAACTGTTTTTT
CDR3aa: CASGPGWGPTNEKLFF
d_gene: -
j_gene: TRBJ1-4
abundance: -
v_gene: TRBV9

CDR3nt: TGTGCCAGCAGCCTAAGGACAGTCCTTAATGAAAAACTGTTTTTT
CDR3aa: CASSLRTVLNEKLFF
d_gene: -
j_gene: TRBJ1-4
abundance: -
v_gene: TRBV11-2

CDR3nt: TGTGCCAGCAGCCAGGAGGGTTGGTATGGCTACACCTTC
CDR3aa: CASSQEGWYGYTF
d_gene: -
j_gene: TRBJ1-2
abundance: -
v_gene: TRBV14